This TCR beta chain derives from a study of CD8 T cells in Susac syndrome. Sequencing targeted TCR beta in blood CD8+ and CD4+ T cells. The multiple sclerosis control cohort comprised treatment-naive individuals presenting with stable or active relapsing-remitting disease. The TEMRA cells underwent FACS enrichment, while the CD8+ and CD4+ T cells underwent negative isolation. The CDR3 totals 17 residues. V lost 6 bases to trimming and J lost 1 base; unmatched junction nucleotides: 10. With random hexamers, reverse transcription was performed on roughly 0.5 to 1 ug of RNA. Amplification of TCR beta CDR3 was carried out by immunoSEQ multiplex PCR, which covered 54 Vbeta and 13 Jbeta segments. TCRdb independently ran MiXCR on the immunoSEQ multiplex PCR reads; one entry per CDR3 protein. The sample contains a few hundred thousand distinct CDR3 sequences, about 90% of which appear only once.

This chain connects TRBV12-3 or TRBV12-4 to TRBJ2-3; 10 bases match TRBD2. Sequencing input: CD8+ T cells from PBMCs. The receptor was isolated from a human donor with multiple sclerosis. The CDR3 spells CASRPGLASWGTDTQYF. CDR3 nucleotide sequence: TGTGCCAGCAGGCCGGGACTAGCGTCGTGGGGCACAGATACGCAGTATTTT.